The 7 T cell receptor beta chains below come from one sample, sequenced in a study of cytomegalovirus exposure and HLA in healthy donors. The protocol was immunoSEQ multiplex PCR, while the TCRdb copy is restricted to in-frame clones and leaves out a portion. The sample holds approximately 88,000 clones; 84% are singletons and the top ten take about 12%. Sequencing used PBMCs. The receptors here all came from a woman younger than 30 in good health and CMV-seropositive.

This chain's CDR3 is CASSLVGSGNSPLHF. The CDR3 DNA reads TGTGCCAGCAGCTTAGTTGGGTCCGGGAATTCACCCCTCCACTTT. The chain carries TRBV7-8 and TRBJ1-6, with unresolved D. The CDR3 loop spans 15 amino acids. The V end was cut by 1 base, the J end by 7 bases, with 11 bases between. Germline V CDR1 and CDR2: SGHVS, FQNEAQ.

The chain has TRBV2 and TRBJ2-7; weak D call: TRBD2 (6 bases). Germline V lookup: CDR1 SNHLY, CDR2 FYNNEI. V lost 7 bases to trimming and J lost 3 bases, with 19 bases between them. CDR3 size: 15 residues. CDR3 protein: CASNLLAVTDYEQYF. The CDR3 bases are TGTGCCAGCAATCTACTAGCTGTAACCGACTACGAGCAGTACTTC.

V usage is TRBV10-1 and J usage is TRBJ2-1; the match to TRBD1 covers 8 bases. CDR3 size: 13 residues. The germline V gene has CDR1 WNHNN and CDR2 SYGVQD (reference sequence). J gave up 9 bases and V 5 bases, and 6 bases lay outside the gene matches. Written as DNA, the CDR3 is TGCGCCAGCAGTACTACAGGGGGTGCTGAGCAGTTCTTC. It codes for CASSTTGGAEQFF.

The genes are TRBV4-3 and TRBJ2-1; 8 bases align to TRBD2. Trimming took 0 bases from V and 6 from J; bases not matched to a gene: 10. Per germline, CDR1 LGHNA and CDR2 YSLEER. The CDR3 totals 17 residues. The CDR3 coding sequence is TGCGCCAGCAGCCAAGAATCACCAAGCGGGGGAATCAATGAGCAGTTCTTC. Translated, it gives CASSQESPSGGINEQFF.

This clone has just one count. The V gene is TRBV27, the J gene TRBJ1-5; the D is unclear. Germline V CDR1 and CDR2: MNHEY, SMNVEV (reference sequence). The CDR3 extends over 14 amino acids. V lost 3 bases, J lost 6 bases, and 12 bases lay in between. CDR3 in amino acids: CASSFYKEGQPQHF. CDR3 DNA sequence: TGTGCCAGCAGTTTTTATAAGGAGGGTCAGCCCCAGCATTTT.

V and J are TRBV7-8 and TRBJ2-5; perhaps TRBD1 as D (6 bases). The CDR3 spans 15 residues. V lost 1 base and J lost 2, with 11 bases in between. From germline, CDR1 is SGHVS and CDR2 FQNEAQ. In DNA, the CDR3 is TGTGCCAGCAGCTTAGACAAGACAGGACAAGAGACCCAGTACTTC. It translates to CASSLDKTGQETQYF. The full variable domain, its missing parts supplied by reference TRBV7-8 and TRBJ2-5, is GAGVSQSPRYKVAKRGQDVALRCDPISGHVSLFWYQQALGQGPEFLTYFQNEAQLDKSGLPSDRFFAERPEGSVSTLKIQRTQQEDSAVYLCASSLDKTGQETQYFGPGTRLLVL.

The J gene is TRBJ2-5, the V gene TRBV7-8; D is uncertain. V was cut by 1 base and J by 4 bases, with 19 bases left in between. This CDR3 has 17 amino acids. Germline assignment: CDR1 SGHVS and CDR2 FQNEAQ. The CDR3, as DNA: TGTGCCAGCAGCTTAGTTGGAGTAGGAACCCCTCGAGAGACCCAGTACTTC. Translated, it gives CASSLVGVGTPRETQYF.